These T cell receptor beta chains were read from a single sample in a study of shared clonotypes between healthy human individuals. Data came from immunoSEQ multiplex PCR; TCRdb stores just in-frame clones and leaves some out. The sample has about 590,000 clones, about 95% seen once; the top ten hold 0.11%. The sequenced sample consisted of naive CD8+ T cells sorted from blood. These receptors came from a woman aged 25 to 39 in good health. Each CDR3 is given with its conserved first and last residue. A D gene is named only where the DNA matches it firmly. Where a row states a size, it is once, few, many or the class of an expanded clone; other rows omit it.

D: NA
J: TRBJ2-1
size: NA
V: TRBV27
CDR3: CASSWGTNIDEQFF
DNA: TGTGCCAGCAGTTGGGGGACAAACATCGATGAGCAGTTCTTC

D: TRBD2
J: TRBJ2-1
size: NA
V: TRBV11-3
CDR3: CASSAGTSGIHSSYNEQFF
DNA: TGTGCCAGCAGCGCCGGGACTAGCGGGATCCATAGCTCCTACAATGAGCAGTTCTTC

D: TRBD1
J: TRBJ2-7
size: NA
V: TRBV5-6
CDR3: CASSVTGQGFHEQYF
DNA: TGTGCCAGCAGCGTCACGGGACAGGGGTTCCACGAGCAGTACTTC

D: NA
J: TRBJ1-1
size: NA
V: TRBV6-1
CDR3: CASSEGEGNAFTEAFF
DNA: TGTGCCAGCAGTGAAGGAGAAGGGAACGCGTTCACTGAAGCTTTCTTT

D: NA
J: TRBJ2-2
size: few
V: TRBV9
CDR3: CASSGGGELFF
DNA: TGTGCCAGCAGCGGAGGCGGGGAGCTGTTTTTT

D: TRBD2
J: TRBJ2-1
size: once
V: TRBV11-2
CDR3: CASSLGTSGLNEQFF
DNA: TGTGCCAGCAGCTTAGGGACTAGCGGGCTGAATGAGCAGTTCTTC

D: NA
J: TRBJ2-6
size: NA
V: TRBV4-1
CDR3: CAALGQDPTGANVLTF
DNA: TGCGCCGCCTTGGGACAAGACCCTACTGGGGCCAACGTCCTGACTTTC

D: TRBD1
J: TRBJ1-1
size: NA
V: TRBV13
CDR3: CASSLRGQNEAFF
DNA: TGTGCCAGCAGCTTGAGGGGGCAGAATGAAGCTTTCTTT

D: NA
J: TRBJ2-1
size: NA
V: TRBV27
CDR3: CASSGGDSSYNEQFF
DNA: TGTGCCAGCAGTGGGGGGGACAGCTCCTACAATGAGCAGTTCTTC

D: TRBD1
J: TRBJ1-1
size: NA
V: TRBV7-9
CDR3: CASSSGTGRNTEAFF
DNA: TGTGCCAGCAGCTCCGGGACAGGGCGAAACACTGAAGCTTTCTTT

D: TRBD1
J: TRBJ1-1
size: NA
V: TRBV5-1
CDR3: CASSFITGGNTEAFF
DNA: TGCGCCAGCAGCTTCATCACAGGGGGCAACACTGAAGCTTTCTTT

D: NA
J: TRBJ1-1
size: NA
V: TRBV10-2
CDR3: CASSTQGGDTEAFF
DNA: TGCGCCAGCAGTACCCAGGGCGGTGACACTGAAGCTTTCTTT

D: TRBD1
J: TRBJ2-1
size: NA
V: TRBV5-5
CDR3: CASSLSRGPYNEQFF
DNA: TGTGCCAGCAGCTTGAGCAGGGGGCCATACAATGAGCAGTTCTTC

D: NA
J: TRBJ1-4
size: NA
V: TRBV5-1
CDR3: CASGWTSGGKLFF
DNA: TGCGCCAGCGGCTGGACCTCGGGCGGAAAACTGTTTTTT

D: NA
J: TRBJ2-2
size: NA
V: TRBV9
CDR3: CASSVGAGTNTGELFF
DNA: TGTGCCAGCAGCGTAGGAGCGGGTACGAACACCGGGGAGCTGTTTTTT

D: NA
J: TRBJ2-1
size: NA
V: TRBV28
CDR3: CASSLPVWRGEQFF
DNA: TGTGCCAGCAGTTTACCGGTTTGGCGGGGTGAGCAGTTCTTC

D: TRBD2
J: TRBJ2-7
size: NA
V: TRBV19
CDR3: CASQVGSGSVPEQYF
DNA: TGTGCCAGCCAGGTAGGTAGCGGGAGCGTACCCGAGCAGTACTTC

D: TRBD2
J: TRBJ2-5
size: NA
V: TRBV4-1
CDR3: CASSQVLGLAGEETQYF
DNA: TGCGCCAGCAGCCAAGTCTTAGGACTAGCGGGAGAAGAGACCCAGTACTTC

D: NA
J: TRBJ2-5
size: NA
V: TRBV4-1
CDR3: CASSQVSKGGTKETQYF
DNA: TGCGCCAGCAGCCAAGTTTCGAAGGGCGGCACAAAAGAGACCCAGTACTTC

D: TRBD2
J: TRBJ2-3
size: once
V: TRBV27
CDR3: CASSFASGARDTQYF
DNA: TGTGCCAGCAGTTTCGCTAGCGGGGCCCGGGATACGCAGTATTTT

D: NA
J: TRBJ1-1
size: NA
V: TRBV7-9
CDR3: CASSSDSLNTEAFF
DNA: TGTGCCAGCAGCTCCGACAGCCTGAACACTGAAGCTTTCTTT

D: NA
J: TRBJ2-1
size: NA
V: TRBV4-1
CDR3: CASSQEWLPHEQFF
DNA: TGCGCCAGCAGCCAAGAGTGGCTTCCGCACGAGCAGTTCTTC

D: TRBD1
J: TRBJ1-2
size: NA
V: TRBV5-4
CDR3: CASSSWTGGAYGYTF
DNA: TGTGCCAGCAGCTCCTGGACAGGGGGCGCCTATGGCTACACCTTC

D: NA
J: TRBJ2-7
size: NA
V: TRBV20-1
CDR3: CSAGQYEQYF
DNA: TGCAGTGCTGGACAGTACGAGCAGTACTTC

D: TRBD2
J: TRBJ2-1
size: NA
V: TRBV11-2
CDR3: CASSLSSGRACYNEQFF
DNA: TGTGCCAGCAGCTTGTCTAGCGGGAGGGCCTGCTACAATGAGCAGTTCTTC

D: NA
J: TRBJ1-2
size: NA
V: TRBV7-8
CDR3: CASSSAIGQNYGYTF
DNA: TGTGCCAGCAGCTCAGCGATCGGACAGAACTATGGCTACACCTTC

D: TRBD1
J: TRBJ1-3
size: NA
V: TRBV13
CDR3: CASSSTGGSGNTIYF
DNA: TGTGCCAGCAGCTCGACAGGGGGCTCCGGAAACACCATATATTTT

D: TRBD1
J: TRBJ2-5
size: NA
V: TRBV6-1
CDR3: CASSPGQTQETQYF
DNA: TGTGCCAGCAGTCCGGGACAGACACAAGAGACCCAGTACTTC

D: TRBD2
J: TRBJ2-7
size: NA
V: TRBV7-9
CDR3: CASSLIGTSGTYEQYF
DNA: TGTGCCAGCAGCTTAATCGGGACTAGCGGTACCTACGAGCAGTACTTC

D: TRBD1
J: TRBJ2-7
size: NA
V: TRBV28
CDR3: CASSFILGQGYEQYF
DNA: TGTGCCAGCAGTTTTATTCTGGGACAGGGATACGAGCAGTACTTC

D: NA
J: TRBJ2-7
size: NA
V: TRBV18
CDR3: CASSPIGTFSEQYF
DNA: TGTGCCAGCTCACCCATAGGGACCTTCTCCGAGCAGTACTTC

D: TRBD1
J: TRBJ1-2
size: once
V: TRBV4-1
CDR3: CASSPLGGTDYGYTF
DNA: TGCGCCAGCAGCCCCCTCGGTGGGACAGACTATGGCTACACCTTC

D: TRBD2
J: TRBJ2-7
size: NA
V: TRBV27
CDR3: CASAPGTSGIRYEQYF
DNA: TGTGCCAGCGCCCCCGGGACTAGCGGGATCCGCTACGAGCAGTACTTC

D: TRBD2
J: TRBJ2-3
size: NA
V: TRBV27
CDR3: CASSPPGLADADTQYF
DNA: TGTGCCAGCAGTCCACCGGGACTAGCGGACGCAGATACGCAGTATTTT

D: TRBD2
J: TRBJ2-7
size: NA
V: TRBV14
CDR3: CASRREGRLAGAYEQYF
DNA: TGTGCCAGCAGGAGGGAGGGGCGACTAGCGGGGGCCTACGAGCAGTACTTC

D: TRBD2
J: TRBJ2-1
size: NA
V: TRBV12-5
CDR3: CASGSSILLSGSGNEQFF
DNA: TGTGCTAGTGGTTCATCCATCCTCCTTAGCGGGAGTGGCAATGAGCAGTTCTTC

D: NA
J: TRBJ2-2
size: NA
V: TRBV2
CDR3: CASSDLDGRVSGELFF
DNA: TGTGCCAGCAGTGATCTCGACGGGAGAGTGAGCGGGGAGCTGTTTTTT